These 12 T cell receptor beta chains were all obtained from the same sample, sequenced in a study of blood T cell repertoires in COVID-19. The assay was immunoSEQ multiplex PCR, and TCRdb's table has in-frame clones only and misses some. The sample contains around 130,000 clones, 86% of which appear only once. The sequencing input was peripheral blood. The source of these receptors is a man aged 40-50 years with acute or convalescent COVID-19.

This chain uses TRBV9 with TRBJ2-1; 7 bases line up with TRBD2. Germline CDR1 is SGDLS and CDR2 is YYNGEE. Trimming took 0 bases from V and 2 from J; bases not matched to a gene: 8. The CDR3 length is 17 residues. CDR3 sequence reads: CASSVARLAAPYNEQFF. CDR3 bases: TGTGCCAGCAGCGTAGCCCGTCTAGCGGCGCCCTACAATGAGCAGTTCTTC.

V and J are TRBV3-1 (or the pseudogene TRBV3-2) and TRBJ2-7; 12 nucleotides align to TRBD2. Germline V gene sequence: CDR1 LGHDT, CDR2 YNNKEL (reference sequence). V gave up 4 bases and J gave up 6 bases; unmatched junction bases: 10. The CDR3 sequence is 16 residues long. CDR3 bases: TGTGCCAGCAGCCGCTCCCTAGCGGGGGGGTCTAGCGAGCAGTACTTC. Protein product: CASSRSLAGGSSEQYF.

The chain employs TRBV9 and TRBJ2-1; D gene unclear. The CDR3 runs 15 residues. V lost 0 bases and J 3 bases, leaving 10 bases between the germline ends. Germline assignment: CDR1 SGDLS and CDR2 YYNGEE. CDR3 loop: CASSVVEAGYNEQFF. In DNA, the CDR3 is TGTGCCAGCAGCGTAGTAGAAGCAGGCTACAATGAGCAGTTCTTC. The full variable domain, with the rest looked up from reference TRBV9 and TRBJ2-1, is DSGVTQTPKHLITATGQRVTLRCSPRSGDLSVYWYQQSLDQGLQFLIQYYNGEERAKGNILERFSAQQFPDLHSELNLSSLELGDSALYFCASSVVEAGYNEQFFGPGTRLTVL.

The V call is TRBV15, the J call TRBJ2-5; weak D call: TRBD2 (5 bases). The V gene lost 4 bases and the J gene lost 2 bases, with 11 bases spanning the gap. Germline V gene data show CDR1 as LNHNV and CDR2 as YYDKDF (reference sequence). The CDR3 has 14 amino acids. CDR3 in DNA: TGTGCCACCAGCATCATGACTACTCAAGAGACCCAGTACTTC. This encodes CATSIMTTQETQYF.

The chain has TRBV3-1 (or the pseudogene TRBV3-2) and TRBJ2-3, with 13 bases that match TRBD2. In germline, CDR1 is LGHDT, CDR2 YNNKEL (reference sequence). This CDR3 has 17 amino acids. Trimming removed 4 bases from V and 5 bases from J; junction bases left unmatched: 9. The CDR3 region has the DNA TGTGCCAGCAGCCCTCCTCCCGGGACTAGCGGGGAAGATACGCAGTATTTT. It specifies CASSPPPGTSGEDTQYF.

V is TRBV19 and J is TRBJ2-3; 7 bases are shared with TRBD1. The V segment lost 3 bases and the J segment 1 base; nucleotides outside the gene matches: 7. The CDR3 contains 16 residues. Germline lookup yields CDR1 LNHDA and CDR2 SQIVND (reference sequence). CDR3 in DNA: TGTGCCAGTAGTATCCGACAGGGCCTACGCACAGATACGCAGTATTTT. This sequence encodes CASSIRQGLRTDTQYF.

This rearrangement joins TRBV10-3 to TRBJ1-1, with D hard to call. The V gene lost 2 bases and the J gene lost 2 bases, with 9 bases spanning the gap. CDR1 ENHRY and CDR2 SYGVKD come from the germline V gene. The CDR3 has 14 amino acids. The CDR3 spells CAISEGQTNTEAFF. DNA for the CDR3: TGTGCCATCAGTGAGGGGCAGACCAACACTGAAGCTTTCTTT.

In this sample, this clone turned up a few times. V is TRBV6-2 or TRBV6-3 and J is TRBJ2-1, with TRBD2 as a possible D gene (5 bases). Trimming removed 4 bases at V and 9 bases at J, with 16 bases between. Germline V CDR1 and CDR2: MNHEY, SVGEGT. This CDR3 contains 14 residues. CDR3 loop: CASSLASGGAEQFF. DNA for the CDR3: TGTGCCAGCAGTTTAGCGTCCGGTGGAGCTGAGCAGTTCTTC.

This rearrangement joins TRBV3-1 (or the pseudogene TRBV3-2) to TRBJ2-3; 10 nucleotides line up with TRBD1. The trim removed 3 bases at V and 4 bases at J, leaving 13 bases unmatched. The CDR3 consists of 18 residues. Looked up from germline, CDR1 is LGHDT and CDR2 is YNNKEL (reference sequence). DNA of the CDR3: TGTGCCAGCAGCCACGTAACCCCGGGGACAGGGGCACCAGATACGCAGTATTTT. Translating gives CASSHVTPGTGAPDTQYF.

The rearrangement links TRBV6-2 or TRBV6-3 to TRBJ2-7; 9 nucleotides align to TRBD2. This CDR3 is 16 amino acids long. V lost 2 bases, J lost 5 bases, and 10 bases stayed unmatched. Germline-derived CDR1 and CDR2 are MNHEY and SVGEGT. Here the CDR3 reads CASSYSGGLATDEQYF. In DNA, the CDR3 is TGTGCCAGCAGTTACAGTGGTGGACTAGCGACCGACGAGCAGTACTTC.

This clone is judged medium-sized (0.01 to 0.1%). The chain has TRBV19 and TRBJ1-5; tentative D call: TRBD1 (5 bases). The CDR3 sequence is 15 residues long. V was cut by 5 bases and J by 15 bases, with 26 bases left in between. Germline assignment: CDR1 LNHDA and CDR2 SQIVND (reference sequence). The CDR3 loop is CASSAYSDTKAQLHF. For the CDR3, the DNA is TGTGCCAGTAGTGCCTACTCGGACACGAAAGCCCAGCTGCATTTT. Full variable domain (outside the CDR3, taken from reference TRBV19 and TRBJ1-5): DGGITQSPKYLFRKEGQNVTLSCEQNLNHDAMYWYRQDPGQGLRLIYYSQIVNDFQKGDIAEGYSVSREKKESFPLTVTSAQKNPTAFYLCASSAYSDTKAQLHFGDGTRLSIL.

The V call is TRBV5-1, the J call TRBJ1-1; perhaps TRBD1 as D (6 bases). The CDR3 has 15 amino acids. Germline V gene data show CDR1 as SGHRS and CDR2 as YFSETQ. V lost 5 bases and J 3 bases, leaving 17 bases between the germline ends. CDR3 sequence: CASSSLGGSDTEAFF. In DNA form, the CDR3 reads TGCGCCAGCAGTTCCCTAGGGGGTAGCGACACTGAAGCTTTCTTT.